Listed below are T cell receptor beta chains from one sample, sequenced in a study of blood T cells in healthy people across ages. TCRdb re-called the 5' RACE reads through MiXCR, storing one row per CDR3 protein. Here the sample spans more than 900,000 distinct CDR3 sequences, about 25% being singletons. The same sample was also used in a study of T cells of mothers and their children.

The sequenced material came from blood. All receptors come from a girl aged 2-15 years in good health. Each CDR3 is given with its conserved first and last residue. D genes are given only for firm matches. A clone size is listed for some rows: how often the clone was seen (once, few, many), or a class if it is expanded.

.	TRBJ1-5	.	TRBV6-1	TGTGCCGGAAGGGGCTGGCAGCCCCAGCATTTT	CAGRGWQPQHF
.	TRBJ2-2	few	TRBV5-1	TGCGCCAGCAGCCACGACTGGACCGGGGAGCTGTTTTTT	CASSHDWTGELFF
.	TRBJ2-3	few	TRBV7-9	TGTGCCAGCAGTCGAACGCCAGAGAGCACAGATACGCAGTATTTT	CASSRTPESTDTQYF
.	TRBJ2-7	.	TRBV20-1	TGCAGTGCGAGGGTAGGGGGAGAGCAGTACTTC	CSARVGGEQYF
TRBD2	TRBJ2-1	.	TRBV7-3	TGTGCCAGCAGCTTGACCCAAATCCGGGGGGTAGAGCAGTTCTTC	CASSLTQIRGVEQFF
.	TRBJ2-3	few	TRBV20-1	TGCAGTGCTAGAGTTTGGGGGGCTAACACAGATACGCAGTATTTT	CSARVWGANTDTQYF
.	TRBJ1-2	few	TRBV7-2	TGTGCCAGCAGCTCTAGGCGGTTTAGTGGTGGCTACACCTTC	CASSSRRFSGGYTF
TRBD2	TRBJ2-5	.	TRBV20-1	TGCAGTGCTAGCGTCGGGGGGAAAGAGACCCAGTACTTC	CSASVGGKETQYF
.	TRBJ2-7	once	TRBV7-9	TGTGCCAGCAGCTTAGGACCCAGCTACGGGCAGTACTTC	CASSLGPSYGQYF
.	TRBJ2-7	few	TRBV3-1	TGTGCCAGCAGCCAGACGGTCCTATTCACCTACGAGCAGTACTTC	CASSQTVLFTYEQYF
.	TRBJ1-4	few	TRBV25-1	TGTGCCAGCAGTGATGCAGGGACAACTAATGAAAAACTGTTTTTT	CASSDAGTTNEKLFF
TRBD1	TRBJ2-4	.	TRBV7-3	TGTGCCAGCAGCTTGTCGTATGGGACAGGCCAGACTCAGTACTTC	CASSLSYGTGQTQYF
.	TRBJ2-7	few	TRBV7-2	TGTGCCAGCAGCTATATCCCGGACGGAAGATACGAGCAGTACTTC	CASSYIPDGRYEQYF
.	TRBJ1-2	few	TRBV20-1	TGCAGTGCGAGGGCCCTCCGTGAAGGCGGCGATGGCTACACCTTC	CSARALREGGDGYTF
TRBD1	TRBJ1-1	few	TRBV6-5	TGTGCCAGCAGTTACAACAGGGGACAGGGTGAAGCTTTCTTT	CASSYNRGQGEAFF
TRBD1	TRBJ2-7	few	TRBV6-5	TGTGCCAGCAGTCGGCAGGGGGCGAGGGAGCAGTACTTC	CASSRQGAREQYF
.	TRBJ2-7	few	TRBV20-1	TGCAGTGCTAGACCACGGGACAGGTGGGGAGGGGGGCAGTACTTC	CSARPRDRWGGGQYF
.	TRBJ1-5	.	TRBV24-1	TGTGCCACCAGTCAGCCAGGTATCAATCAGCCCCAGCATTTT	CATSQPGINQPQHF
.	TRBJ2-5	few	TRBV28	TGTGCCAGCAGTTGGGACGGTGAGGGGCCTCAAGAGACCCAGTACTTC	CASSWDGEGPQETQYF
TRBD1	TRBJ2-1	.	TRBV6-5	TGTGCCAGCAGTTACCAGACAGGGAGATCCTACAATGAGCAGTTCTTC	CASSYQTGRSYNEQFF
TRBD1	TRBJ1-1	.	TRBV6-1	TGTGCCAGCAGCGAACAGGGGGTGGGAGGCACTGAAGCTTTCTTT	CASSEQGVGGTEAFF
TRBD2	TRBJ2-1	many	TRBV6-1	TGTGCCAGCAGTGACCCTAGACTAGCGGGAATATACAATGAGCAGTTCTTC	CASSDPRLAGIYNEQFF
.	TRBJ2-5	.	TRBV20-1	TGCAGTGCTGCGGAGGATTGGGGACCCCCTAGGGAGCAGTACTTC	CSAAEDWGPPREQYF
.	TRBJ2-1	.	TRBV6-6	TGTGCCAGCAGTTACCCTGAAGCTAATGAGCAGTTCTTC	CASSYPEANEQFF
TRBD1	TRBJ2-5	.	TRBV20-1	TGCAGTGCCACTGAGACAGGGGGGGAGGAGACCCAGTACTTC	CSATETGGEETQYF
.	TRBJ2-1	few	TRBV6-1	TGTGCCAGCACCGCGGTCTCGGATCGGGGTGAGCAGTTCTTC	CASTAVSDRGEQFF
.	TRBJ2-7	.	TRBV4-2	TGTGCCAGCACCGGCAGCCCCCCCGCCGAGCAGTACTTC	CASTGSPPAEQYF
.	TRBJ1-4	.	TRBV19	TGTGCCAGTTCGGGGGGCAGAGGGACCTCAACTAATGAAAAACTGTTTTTT	CASSGGRGTSTNEKLFF
.	TRBJ1-2	.	TRBV10-3	TGTGCCATCAGTGAGGGGGACTTCGACTATGGCTACACCTTC	CAISEGDFDYGYTF
.	TRBJ1-1	.	TRBV27	TGTGCCAGCAGCATTTACGGGGACACTGAAGCTTTCTTT	CASSIYGDTEAFF
.	TRBJ1-2	.	TRBV3-1	TGTGCCAGCAGCCGATCAAACAGGGTTGGTGGCTACACCTTC	CASSRSNRVGGYTF
.	TRBJ2-7	few	TRBV29-1	TGCAGCTTTACCGGGACTTACCCCGAGCAGTACTTC	CSFTGTYPEQYF
TRBD1	TRBJ2-5	.	TRBV28	TGTGCCAGCAGTCGACAGGGGGTGAAAGAGACCCAGTACTTC	CASSRQGVKETQYF
.	TRBJ2-3	.	TRBV21-1	TGTGCCAGCATGATTCCGGGTGTTCGGGATACGCAGTATTTT	CASMIPGVRDTQYF
.	TRBJ1-3	few	TRBV12-3/TRBV12-4	TGTGCCAGCAGTTACCCCGCCAGGGCTGGAAACACCATATATTTT	CASSYPARAGNTIYF
TRBD2	TRBJ2-5	.	TRBV29-1	TGCAGCGTTGAAGGGCCGGGACTACTCCCAGAGACCCAGTACTTC	CSVEGPGLLPETQYF
.	TRBJ2-6	.	TRBV29-1	TGCAGCGGATACTCTGGGGCCAACGTCCTGACTTTC	CSGYSGANVLTF
TRBD1	TRBJ1-3	.	TRBV7-2	TGTGCCAGCAGCTTAGGGGACAGGCAGAACACCATATATTTT	CASSLGDRQNTIYF
TRBD1	TRBJ1-4	.	TRBV7-2	TGTGCCAGCTCCAAGCAGGGGGCTCATGAAAAACTGTTTTTT	CASSKQGAHEKLFF
TRBD2	TRBJ2-1	.	TRBV29-1	TGCAGCGTTAAAACTAGCGGGAGTTACAATGAGCAGTTCTTC	CSVKTSGSYNEQFF
TRBD1	TRBJ1-1	few	TRBV12-3/TRBV12-4	TGTGCCAGCAGTTTAAGAGGGACAGGGAGCACTGAAGCTTTCTTT	CASSLRGTGSTEAFF
.	TRBJ2-1	.	TRBV7-3	TGTGCCAGCAGCTCCCGGGCGGGGAGCTACAATGAGCAGTTCTTC	CASSSRAGSYNEQFF
TRBD2	TRBJ2-5	.	TRBV6-6	TGTGCCAGCAGTGGACTAGCGGACCTTCAAGAGACCCAGTACTTC	CASSGLADLQETQYF
.	TRBJ1-4	.	TRBV20-1	TGCAGTGCTCCGCGTGGGGGTGGGGAAAAACTGTTTTTT	CSAPRGGGEKLFF
.	TRBJ2-5	.	TRBV3-1	TGTGCCAGCAGCCCAGGCAACTCCCACCAAGAGACCCAGTACTTC	CASSPGNSHQETQYF
.	TRBJ1-4	.	TRBV12-3/TRBV12-4	TGTGCCAGCAGTATATCCCCCCCAGGGGAAAAACTGTTTTTT	CASSISPPGEKLFF